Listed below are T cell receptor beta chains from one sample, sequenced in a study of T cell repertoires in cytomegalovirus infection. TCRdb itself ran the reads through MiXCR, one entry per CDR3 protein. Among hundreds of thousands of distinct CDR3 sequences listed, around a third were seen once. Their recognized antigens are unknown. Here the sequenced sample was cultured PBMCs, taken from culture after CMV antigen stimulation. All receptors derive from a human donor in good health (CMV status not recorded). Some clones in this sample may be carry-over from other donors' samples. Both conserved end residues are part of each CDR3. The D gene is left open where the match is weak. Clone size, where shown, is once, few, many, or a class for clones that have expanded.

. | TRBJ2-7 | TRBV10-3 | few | CAISVTVDSYEQYF | TGTGCCATCAGTGTGACAGTAGACTCCTACGAGCAGTACTTC
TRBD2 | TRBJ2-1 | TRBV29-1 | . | CSVDGRAGVEQFF | TGCAGCGTTGACGGTCGGGCGGGAGTCGAGCAGTTCTTC
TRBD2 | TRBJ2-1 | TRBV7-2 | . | CASSFTGTTSYNEQFF | TGTGCCAGCAGCTTTACCGGGACTACCTCCTACAATGAGCAGTTCTTC
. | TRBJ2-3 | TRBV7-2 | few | CASSLGVVDTQYF | TGTGCCAGCAGCTTAGGGGTTGTAGATACGCAGTATTTT
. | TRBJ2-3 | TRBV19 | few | CASTWGGPWYF | TGTGCCAGTACTTGGGGGGGGCCTTGGTATTTT
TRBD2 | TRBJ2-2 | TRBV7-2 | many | CASSRFETGGMVRELFF | TGTGCCAGCAGCCGTTTCGAGACGGGGGGGATGGTGAGGGAGCTGTTTTTT
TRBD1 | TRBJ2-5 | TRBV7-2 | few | CASSSGQSRLQETQYF | TGTGCCAGCAGCTCGGGACAGAGTAGGCTCCAAGAGACCCAGTACTTC
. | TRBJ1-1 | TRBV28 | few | CASRLLNTEAFF | TGTGCCAGCAGGCTTTTGAACACTGAAGCTTTCTTT
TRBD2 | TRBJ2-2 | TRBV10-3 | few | CAISVAGVGTGELFF | TGTGCCATCAGTGTAGCGGGAGTTGGCACCGGGGAGCTGTTTTTT
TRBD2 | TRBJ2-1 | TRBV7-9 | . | CASSATGGVVSYNEQFF | TGTGCCAGCAGCGCAACGGGGGGGGTAGTTTCCTACAATGAGCAGTTCTTC
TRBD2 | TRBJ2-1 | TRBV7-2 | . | CASSFIAGGTYNEQFF | TGTGCCAGCAGCTTCATAGCGGGAGGGACCTACAATGAGCAGTTCTTC
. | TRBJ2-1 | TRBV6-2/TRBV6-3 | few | CASSPKLGGEQFF | TGTGCCAGCAGCCCTAAATTGGGGGGTGAGCAGTTCTTC
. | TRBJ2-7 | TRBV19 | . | CASSPGLRHLEYF | TGTGCCAGTAGTCCCGGTCTACGACACCTTGAGTACTTC
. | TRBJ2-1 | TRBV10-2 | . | CASSESTLGLLPHNEQFF | TGCGCCAGCAGTGAGTCGACTCTCGGCCTCCTTCCCCACAATGAGCAGTTCTTC
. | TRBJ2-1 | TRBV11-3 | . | CASSLEQGWRNEQFF | TGTGCCAGCAGCTTAGAACAGGGATGGAGGAATGAGCAGTTCTTC
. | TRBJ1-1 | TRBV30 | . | CAWIPQGIGVTAEAFF | TGTGCCTGGATACCCCAGGGGATTGGTGTAACGGCTGAAGCTTTCTTT
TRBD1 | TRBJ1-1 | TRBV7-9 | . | CASSREGQGFTEAFF | TGTGCCAGCAGCCGTGAGGGACAGGGTTTCACTGAAGCTTTCTTT
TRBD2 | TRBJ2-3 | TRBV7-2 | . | CASSLDLAGEDTQYF | TGTGCCAGCAGCTTAGATCTAGCGGGAGAGGATACGCAGTATTTT
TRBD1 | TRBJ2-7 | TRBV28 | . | CASTAGQGMRSGKQYF | TGTGCCAGCACTGCGGGACAGGGAATGAGGAGTGGGAAGCAGTACTTC
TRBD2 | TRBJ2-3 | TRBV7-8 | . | CASSLGGLAGADTQYF | TGTGCCAGCAGCCTAGGGGGACTAGCGGGGGCAGATACGCAGTATTTT
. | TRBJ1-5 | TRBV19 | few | CASSPNTDQPQHF | TGTGCCAGTAGTCCTAACACTGATCAGCCCCAGCATTTT
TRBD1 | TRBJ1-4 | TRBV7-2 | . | CASRHTGEGEKLFF | TGTGCCAGCAGGCATACAGGGGAAGGCGAAAAACTGTTTTTT
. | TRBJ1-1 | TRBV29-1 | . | CSAADGGEAFF | TGCAGCGCGGCGGACGGTGGTGAAGCTTTCTTT
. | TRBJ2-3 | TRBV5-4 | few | CASTEGSTDTQYF | TGTGCCAGCACCGAGGGGAGCACAGATACGCAGTATTTT
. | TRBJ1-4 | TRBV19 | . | CASSMAGRNEKLFF | TGTGCCAGTAGTATGGCGGGACGGAATGAAAAACTGTTTTTT
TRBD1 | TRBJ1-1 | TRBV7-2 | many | CASRTGTGGTEAFF | TGTGCCAGCAGGACCGGGACAGGAGGGACTGAAGCTTTCTTT
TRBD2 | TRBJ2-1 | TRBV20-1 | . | CSARDPLGLYNEQFF | TGCAGTGCTAGAGATCCGTTGGGACTATACAATGAGCAGTTCTTC
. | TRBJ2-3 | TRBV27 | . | CASSPDTVFLTDTQYF | TGTGCCAGCAGTCCTGACACGGTTTTTCTCACAGATACGCAGTATTTT
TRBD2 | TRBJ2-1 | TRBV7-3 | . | CASSHVGRAIDEQFF | TGTGCCAGCAGCCATGTGGGGAGGGCAATCGATGAGCAGTTCTTC
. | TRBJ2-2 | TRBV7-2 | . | CASSLERVGTGELFF | TGTGCCAGCAGCTTAGAAAGGGTGGGCACCGGGGAGCTGTTTTTT
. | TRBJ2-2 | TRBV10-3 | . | CAITTILSAGELFF | TGTGCCATCACTACGATCCTTTCGGCCGGGGAGCTGTTTTTT
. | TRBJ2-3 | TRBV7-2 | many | CASSPVLVTDTQYF | TGTGCCAGCAGCCCCGTGTTAGTCACAGATACGCAGTATTTT
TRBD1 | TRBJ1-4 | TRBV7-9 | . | CASSSGGAHEKLFF | TGTGCCAGCAGCTCAGGGGGCGCCCACGAAAAACTGTTTTTT
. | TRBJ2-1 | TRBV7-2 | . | CASSRDQTSYNEQFF | TGTGCCAGCAGCCGGGACCAAACCTCCTACAATGAGCAGTTCTTC
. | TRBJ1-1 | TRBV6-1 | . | CASSRTLNTEAFF | TGTGCCAGCAGCCGAACCCTCAACACTGAAGCTTTCTTT